The 26 T cell receptor beta chains below all came from one sample that was sequenced in a study of T cells in women clearing cervical HPV infection (dated by TCRdb to the late 2010s). Receptor libraries were prepared by the immunoSEQ multiplex PCR assay. Entries here come from immuneACCESS through TCRdb and include only in-frame sequences with V and J called. Some clones fail to appear in such tables; in the studies checked, an unresolved V gene covers under half of the shortfall, and the cause of the remainder is unknown. The sample table records around 38,000 clones. About 8% of the sample belongs to the ten largest clones. Sequenced material: blood buffy coat. Source of these receptors: a woman between 18 and 70 years old with a cervical HPV16 infection that either progressed to CIN3+ or cleared (not recorded which).

In regard to this clone: The read finishes 3 residues shy of the CDR3 end, and the germline J gene is used to complete it. The V and J genes are TRBV12-3 or TRBV12-4 and TRBJ2-5, with D perhaps matching TRBD1 (5 bases). The CDR3 covers 18 residues. V was cut by 5 bases and J by 0 bases, with 22 bases left in between. The CDR3 region is CASSRLPNRSLYQETQYF. The CDR3 bases that were read are TGTGCCAGCAGTAGACTCCCTAACAGGAGCTTGTACCAAGAGACC.

About this clone itself: The CDR3 end is not reached by the read, which stops 3 residues before it; the germline J gene fills it in. V usage is TRBV7-9 and J usage is TRBJ2-4, with D maybe TRBD1 (6 bases). This CDR3 comprises 15 residues. Germline V lookup: CDR1 SEHNR, CDR2 FQNEAQ (reference sequence). V dropped 3 bases and J dropped 7 bases, with 16 bases sitting between them. The covered CDR3 bases are TGTGCCAGCAGCTTTATGGGAAGGGACACGAACATT. Its protein is CASSFMGRDTNI. The full CDR3 reads CASSFMGRDTNIQYF. Based on the CDR3 plus reference TRBV7-9 and TRBJ2-4, the full variable domain is DTGVSQNPRHKITKRGQNVTFRCDPISEHNRLYWYRQTLGQGPEFLTYFQNEAQLEKSRLLSDRFSAERPKGSFSTLEIQRTEQGDSAMYLCASSFMGRDTNIQYFGAGTRLSVL.

Comments on this clone: The CDR3 extends 3 residues past the end of the read, so its final part is completed from the germline J gene. Other DNA sequences in this sample translate to the same CDR3. V and J are TRBV6-2 or TRBV6-3 and TRBJ2-7; 7 bases are a match to TRBD1. The CDR3 extends over 13 amino acids. CDR1 and CDR2 (germline): MNHEY, SVGEGT. Trimming removed 5 bases from V and 6 bases from J; junction bases left unmatched: 7. The CDR3 DNA, read in part, is TGTGCCAGCAGTCGGACAGGTTCTAGCGAG. Amino acids: CASSRTGSSE. The whole CDR3 is CASSRTGSSEQYF.

As for this clone: The DNA ends 3 residues before the CDR3 does, and the rest of the CDR3 is filled in from the germline J gene. The chain recombines TRBV19 with TRBJ2-5; TRBD2 matches at 7 bases. The V gene end was trimmed by 5 bases and the J gene end by 5 bases; junction bases not matched to a gene: 5. CDR1 is LNHDA, CDR2 SQIVND, per germline (reference sequence). The CDR3 sequence is 13 residues long. Incomplete CDR3 DNA: TGTGCCAGTAGTTGGGTCGGGGGGGAGACC. It specifies CASSWVGGET. Given in full, the CDR3 is CASSWVGGETQYF.

As for this clone: Read data end 3 residues before the CDR3 end; the end is taken from the germline J gene. The rearrangement joins TRBV12-3 or TRBV12-4 to TRBJ2-2; maybe TRBD2 (6 bases). The CDR3 consists of 17 residues. Trimming removed 6 bases from V and 0 bases from J, with 17 bases in between. Partial CDR3 DNA: TGTGCCAGCAGCCTCTCCTTGCCGGGGGCGAACACCGGGGAG. Translating it yields CASSLSLPGANTGE. The whole CDR3 sequence reads CASSLSLPGANTGELFF.

The CDR3 loop is CASSFGEGAHEQFF. The sequenced part of the CDR3 DNA is TGTGCCAGCAGCTTTGGAGAAGGGGCACATGAG. The chain joins TRBV7-9 to TRBJ2-1; possible D gene TRBD1, 5 bases. The read comes to an end 3 residues before the CDR3 does, leaving the germline J gene to fill in the end. With 3 bases removed from V and 8 bases from J, the gap between germline ends came to 14 bases. This CDR3 spans 14 amino acids. The germline CDR1 and CDR2 sequences are SEHNR and FQNEAQ (reference sequence).

A word on this clone: The DNA ends 3 residues before the CDR3 does, and the rest of the CDR3 is filled in from the germline J gene. The genes are TRBV19 and TRBJ2-3; tentative D call: TRBD2 (6 bases). Trimming left V 6 bases short and J 4 bases short, with 11 bases between. The germline gives CDR1 LNHDA, CDR2 SQIVND (reference sequence). The CDR3 totals 13 residues. The CDR3 sequence is CASSTGAADTQYF. The part of the CDR3 DNA that was read is TGTGCCAGTAGCACGGGAGCGGCAGATACG.

With respect to this clone: The CDR3 goes on 3 residues after the read ends, and that part is filled in from the germline J gene. The J gene is TRBJ2-5, the V gene TRBV5-1, with 9 positions matching TRBD2. With V trimmed by 5 bases and J by 3 bases, 5 bases remained unmatched. The CDR3 sequence is 14 residues long. Germline lookup yields CDR1 SGHRS and CDR2 YFSETQ. Incomplete CDR3 DNA: TGCGCCAGCAGTTTAGCGGGAGTGAAAGAGACC. Translating gives CASSLAGVKET. In full, the CDR3 reads CASSLAGVKETQYF.

With respect to this clone: The read falls 3 residues short of the CDR3 end, and the missing part is taken from the germline J gene. The rearrangement links TRBV2 to TRBJ1-3, with 7 bases identical to TRBD1. Looked up from germline, CDR1 is SNHLY and CDR2 is FYNNEI. This CDR3 spans 15 amino acids. Trimming at V came to 6 bases and at J to 2 bases, leaving 7 bases not matched to a gene. The CDR3 bases that were read are TGTGCCAGCAGCTCCGGGACAGTAGCTGGAAACACC. Amino acid sequence: CASSSGTVAGNT. Given in full, the CDR3 is CASSSGTVAGNTIYF.

As regards this clone: The CDR3 extends 3 residues past the end of the read, so its final part is completed from the germline J gene. The rearrangement uses TRBV10-2 and TRBJ1-5; D remains ambiguous. V was clipped by 10 bases and J by 4 bases, with 17 bases between them. CDR3 length: 14 amino acids. Germline values: CDR1 WSHSY, CDR2 SAAADI. CDR3 DNA, as far as it was read: TGCGCCACCCAGCTAGGGCGGACTAATCAGCCC. Translation: CATQLGRTNQP. The full CDR3 protein is CATQLGRTNQPQHF.

This CDR3 reads CASSRRDSRISTDTQYF. The CDR3 bases that were read are TGTGCCAGTAGTAGACGGGACTCACGAATAAGCACAGATACG. V and J are TRBV19 and TRBJ2-3; D may be TRBD2 (6 bases). Read data end 3 residues before the CDR3 end; the end is taken from the germline J gene. CDR3 size: 17 residues. Between the trimmed V and J ends, which lost 4 bases and 0 bases, there was a span of 17 bases. CDR1 and CDR2 (germline): LNHDA, SQIVND (reference sequence). The full variable domain, in which reference TRBV19 and TRBJ2-3 provide the parts outside the CDR3, is DGGITQSPKYLFRKEGQNVTLSCEQNLNHDAMYWYRQDPGQGLRLIYYSQIVNDFQKGDIAEGYSVSREKKESFPLTVTSAQKNPTAFYLCASSRRDSRISTDTQYFGPGTRLTVL.

Of note for this clone: The CDR3 end lies 3 residues beyond the end of the read and is filled in from the germline J gene. The gene calls are TRBV19 and TRBJ2-7; TRBD1 aligns across 10 bases. This CDR3 has 17 amino acids. Per germline, CDR1 LNHDA and CDR2 SQIVND (reference sequence). The trim removed 6 bases at V and 3 bases at J, leaving 14 bases unmatched. CDR3 DNA, as far as it was read: TGTGCCAGTAGCGGGCCAGGGATCCGGGACAGGGGCTACGAG. This translates into CASSGPGIRDRGYE. The complete CDR3 reads CASSGPGIRDRGYEQYF.

As regards this clone: The missing CDR3 end, 3 residues past where the read stops, is filled in from the germline J gene. The V gene is TRBV5-1, the J gene TRBJ2-1; 9 bases line up with TRBD1. Germline-derived CDR1 and CDR2 are SGHRS and YFSETQ. Losses at the gene ends were 4 bases for V and 8 bases for J; bases not matched to a gene: 22. This CDR3 has 19 residues. CDR3 DNA, as far as it was read: TGCGCCAGCAGCCTAGGCTATCTTCCGGGACAGGGCGAAATCGATGAG. Protein sequence: CASSLGYLPGQGEIDE. The full CDR3 protein reads CASSLGYLPGQGEIDEQFF.

Notes on this clone: The read finishes 3 residues shy of the CDR3 end, and the germline J gene is used to complete it. The chain has TRBV20-1 and TRBJ1-1, with a tentative D call TRBD1 (5 bases). The CDR3 has 13 amino acids. The germline gives CDR1 DFQATT, CDR2 SNEGSKA (reference sequence). The V end was cut by 6 bases, the J end by 4 bases, with 15 bases between. CDR3 loop: CSAGDSRSTEAFF. The sequenced CDR3 bases are TGCAGTGCGGGGGACTCAAGATCCACTGAA.

As regards this clone: The read finishes 3 residues shy of the CDR3 end, and the germline J gene is used to complete it. The chain is built from TRBV5-1 and TRBJ1-1, with TRBD1 matching 7 bases. CDR3 length equals 16 residues. V lost 1 base and J lost 0; bases outside the gene matches: 6. The germline V gene has CDR1 SGHRS and CDR2 YFSETQ. Incomplete CDR3 DNA: TGCGCCAGCAGCTTGTTGACAGGGTCGCTGAACACTGAA. It encodes CASSLLTGSLNTE. The complete CDR3 protein is CASSLLTGSLNTEAFF.

A word on this clone: The CDR3 end falls 3 residues outside the read, so it is completed with the germline J gene. The gene calls are TRBV19 and TRBJ1-1, with D perhaps TRBD1 (6 bases). Germline V lookup: CDR1 LNHDA, CDR2 SQIVND (reference sequence). This CDR3 has 14 residues. V lost 8 bases and J lost 1, with 14 bases in between. CDR3 DNA, as far as it was read: TGTGCCAGTGGAGGCCAGGGGCCGAACACTGAA. This codes for CASGGQGPNTE. In full, the CDR3 reads CASGGQGPNTEAFF.

A remark on this clone: The CDR3 extends 3 residues past the end of the read, so its final part is completed from the germline J gene. Other DNA sequences within the sample encode an identical CDR3. This sequence joins TRBV29-1 and TRBJ1-5, with TRBD1 matching 8 bases. V was pared by 7 bases and J by 5 bases, with 7 bases of the junction left unmatched. CDR1 is SQVTM, CDR2 ANQGSEA, per germline. CDR3 length: 13 amino acids. This chain's CDR3 is CSARTGLDQPQHF. Incomplete CDR3 DNA: TGCAGCGCGAGGACAGGGCTCGATCAGCCC.

With regard to this clone: The sequence runs out 3 residues before the end of the CDR3; the remainder is reconstructed from the germline J gene. V gene TRBV20-1 combines with J gene TRBJ1-5; a possible D gene is TRBD1 (5 bases). In germline, CDR1 is DFQATT, CDR2 SNEGSKA (reference sequence). The V end lost 6 bases, the J end lost 3 bases, and 12 bases lay between the germline ends. CDR3 size: 13 residues. CDR3 sequence reads: CSARRGVNQPQHF. Incomplete CDR3 DNA: TGCAGTGCCCGGCGAGGGGTCAATCAGCCC.

A remark on this clone: The CDR3 end falls 3 residues outside the read, so it is completed with the germline J gene. The chain has TRBV20-1 and TRBJ2-1; the match to TRBD1 covers 10 bases. The CDR3 is 14 residues long. Germline assignment: CDR1 DFQATT and CDR2 SNEGSKA (reference sequence). V was clipped by 6 bases and J by 3 bases; unmatched bases: 5. The CDR3 DNA, read in part, is TGCAGTGCCAGGGACAGGGGTCTCTACAATGAG. This sequence encodes CSARDRGLYNE. The whole CDR3 protein reads CSARDRGLYNEQFF.

A remark on this clone: The sequenced fragment ends 3 residues before the CDR3 boundary, so the rest is inferred from the germline J gene. The chain joins TRBV12-3 or TRBV12-4 to TRBJ1-4, with 8 nucleotides matching TRBD1. CDR3 size: 16 residues. V shed 2 bases and J 7 bases; nucleotides not matched to a gene: 9. The sequenced part of the CDR3 DNA is TGTGCCAGCAGTTTACGTGGAATCGGGACAGGTGAAAAA. Amino acids: CASSLRGIGTGEK. In full, the CDR3 is CASSLRGIGTGEKLFF.

The covered CDR3 bases are TGCGCCAGCAGGGCCGGGACAGGCTTACCGGGACCGAGCTACAATGAG. Translating gives CASRAGTGLPGPSYNE. The CDR3, in full, reads CASRAGTGLPGPSYNEQFF. J is TRBJ2-1 and V is TRBV23-1; 8 positions agree with TRBD1. The sequence runs out 3 residues before the end of the CDR3; the remainder is reconstructed from the germline J gene. TRBV23-1 is given ORF status, its function remaining uncertain. This CDR3 is 19 amino acids long. V trimming: 6 bases; J trimming: 3 bases; junction bases outside the gene matches: 19.

CDR3 DNA, as far as it was read: TGTGCCAGCAGCGCAGAGAGCGTAAGACTGAACACCGGGGAG. Its protein product is CASSAESVRLNTGE. The full CDR3 sequence reads CASSAESVRLNTGELFF. The chain joins TRBV9 to TRBJ2-2; D is ambiguous. The CDR3 end is not reached by the read, which stops 3 residues before it; the germline J gene fills it in. Looked up from germline, CDR1 is SGDLS and CDR2 is YYNGEE. The CDR3 extends over 17 amino acids. The V end was cut by 3 bases, the J end by 1 base, with 16 bases between.

For this clone: The sequenced fragment ends 3 residues before the CDR3 boundary, so the rest is inferred from the germline J gene. The chain links TRBV5-1 to TRBJ2-7, with 7 bases fitting TRBD1. CDR1 SGHRS and CDR2 YFSETQ come from the germline V gene. V was clipped by 4 bases and J by 6 bases; unmatched bases: 4. CDR3 length equals 12 residues. The CDR3 DNA, read in part, is TGCGCCAGCAGCCCTAACAGGGGCGAG. Its translation: CASSPNRGE. The whole CDR3 protein reads CASSPNRGEQYF.

A word on this clone: The CDR3 end is not reached by the read, which stops 3 residues before it; the germline J gene fills it in. The chain combines TRBV6-1 with TRBJ2-1, with 7 positions matching TRBD2. The CDR3 extends over 15 amino acids. After removal of 3 bases from V and 0 bases from J, the junction contained 2 bases not matched to a gene. Germline CDR1 MNHNS, CDR2 SASEGT. The CDR3 is CASSDAGDSYNEQFF. The sequenced CDR3 bases are TGTGCCAGCAGTGACGCGGGGGACTCCTACAATGAG.

In the case of this clone: The read ends 3 residues before the CDR3 terminus; that terminus is restored from the germline J gene. V and J are TRBV14 and TRBJ2-7; the D is unclear. Germline CDR1 SGHDN, CDR2 FVKESK. CDR3 size: 16 residues. Trimming removed 0 bases at V and 0 bases at J, with 12 bases between. CDR3 residues: CASSQDRVFLSYEQYF. The DNA read from the CDR3 is TGTGCCAGCAGCCAAGATCGCGTTTTTCTCTCCTACGAG.

A remark on this clone: The read terminates 3 residues before the CDR3 end, so the remaining end is supplied by the germline J gene. V gene TRBV7-3 combines with J gene TRBJ2-3; D unclear. The CDR3 has 15 residues. Trimming took 5 bases from V and 2 from J, leaving 14 bases between them. Germline CDR1 reads SGHTA; CDR2 reads FQGTGA. Incomplete CDR3 DNA: TGTGCCAGCAGCCCGTACTCACGTGACACAGATACG. Its translation: CASSPYSRDTDT. From start to end, the CDR3 is CASSPYSRDTDTQYF.